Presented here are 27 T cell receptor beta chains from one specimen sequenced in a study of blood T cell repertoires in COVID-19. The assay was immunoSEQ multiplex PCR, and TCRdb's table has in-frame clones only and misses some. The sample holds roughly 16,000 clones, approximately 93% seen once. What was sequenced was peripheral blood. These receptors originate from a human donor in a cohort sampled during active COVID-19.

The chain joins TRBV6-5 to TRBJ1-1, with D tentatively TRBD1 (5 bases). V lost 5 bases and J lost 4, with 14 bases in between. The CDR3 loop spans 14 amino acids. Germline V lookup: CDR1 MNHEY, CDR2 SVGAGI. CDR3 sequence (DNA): TGTGCCAGCAGTCCTTCGGGGGTGGGCACTGAAGCTTTCTTT. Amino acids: CASSPSGVGTEAFF.

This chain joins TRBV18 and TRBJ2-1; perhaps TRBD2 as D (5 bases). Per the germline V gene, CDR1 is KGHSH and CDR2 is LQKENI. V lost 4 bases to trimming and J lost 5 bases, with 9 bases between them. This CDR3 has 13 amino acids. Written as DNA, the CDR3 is TGTGCCAGCTCACAACGGGGTGACAATGAGCAGTTCTTC. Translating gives CASSQRGDNEQFF.

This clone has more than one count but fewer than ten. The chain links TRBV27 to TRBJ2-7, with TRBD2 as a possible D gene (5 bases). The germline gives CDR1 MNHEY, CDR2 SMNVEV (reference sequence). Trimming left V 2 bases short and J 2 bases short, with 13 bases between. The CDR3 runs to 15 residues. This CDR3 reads CASSLGGHPTYEQYF. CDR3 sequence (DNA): TGTGCCAGCAGTTTAGGAGGCCACCCAACCTACGAGCAGTACTTC.

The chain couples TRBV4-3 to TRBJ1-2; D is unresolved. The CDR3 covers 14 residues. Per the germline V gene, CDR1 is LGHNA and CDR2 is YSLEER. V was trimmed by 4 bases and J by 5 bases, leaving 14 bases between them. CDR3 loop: CASSPILSPYGYTF. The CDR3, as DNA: TGCGCCAGCAGCCCTATCTTATCTCCTTATGGCTACACCTTC.

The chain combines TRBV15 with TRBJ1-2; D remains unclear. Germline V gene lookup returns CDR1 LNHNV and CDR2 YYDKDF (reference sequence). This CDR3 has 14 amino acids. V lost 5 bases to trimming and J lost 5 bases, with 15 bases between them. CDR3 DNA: TGTGCCACCAGCCTTACACGCTCCATTTATGGCTACACCTTC. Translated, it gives CATSLTRSIYGYTF.

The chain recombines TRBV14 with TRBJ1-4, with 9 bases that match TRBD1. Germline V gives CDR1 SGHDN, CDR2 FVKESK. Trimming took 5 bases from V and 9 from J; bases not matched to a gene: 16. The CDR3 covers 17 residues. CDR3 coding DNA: TGTGCCAGCAGCATCACAGGGGGCGCGGGTAGCCGGAAAAAACTGTTTTTT. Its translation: CASSITGGAGSRKKLFF.

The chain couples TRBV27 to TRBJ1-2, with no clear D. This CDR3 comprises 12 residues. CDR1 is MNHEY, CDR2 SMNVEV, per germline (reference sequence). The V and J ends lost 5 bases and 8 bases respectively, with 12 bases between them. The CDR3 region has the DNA TGTGCCAGCAGTAACCCGGGTTGGGGCTACACCTTC. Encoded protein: CASSNPGWGYTF.

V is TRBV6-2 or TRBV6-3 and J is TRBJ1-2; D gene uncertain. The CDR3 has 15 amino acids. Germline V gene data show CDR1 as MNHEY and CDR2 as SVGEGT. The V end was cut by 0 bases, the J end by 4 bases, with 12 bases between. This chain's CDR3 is CASSYSGRAGYGYTF. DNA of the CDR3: TGTGCCAGCAGTTACTCGGGAAGGGCGGGCTATGGCTACACCTTC.

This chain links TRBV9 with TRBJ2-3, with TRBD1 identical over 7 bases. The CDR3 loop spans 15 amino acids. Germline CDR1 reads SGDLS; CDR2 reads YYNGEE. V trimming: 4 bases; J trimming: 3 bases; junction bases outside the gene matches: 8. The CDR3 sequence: CASSSPGQTTDTQYF. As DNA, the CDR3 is TGTGCCAGCAGCTCCCCGGGACAGACAACAGATACGCAGTATTTT.

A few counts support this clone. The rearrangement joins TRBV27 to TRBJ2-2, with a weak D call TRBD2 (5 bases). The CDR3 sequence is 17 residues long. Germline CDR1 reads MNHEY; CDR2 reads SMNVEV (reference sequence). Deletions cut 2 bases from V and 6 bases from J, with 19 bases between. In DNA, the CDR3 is TGTGCCAGCAGTTTACGGAGCGTAGGCGGAGGAGCCGGGGAGCTGTTTTTT. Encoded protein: CASSLRSVGGGAGELFF.

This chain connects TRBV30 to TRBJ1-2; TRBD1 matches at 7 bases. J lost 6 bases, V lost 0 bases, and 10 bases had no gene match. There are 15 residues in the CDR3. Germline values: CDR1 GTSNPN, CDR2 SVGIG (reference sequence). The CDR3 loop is CAWSVLRGRGDGYTF. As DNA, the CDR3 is TGTGCCTGGAGTGTCCTTAGGGGGCGCGGGGATGGCTACACCTTC.

CDR3 DNA sequence: TGTGCCAGCAGCTTAAGAGGGGGACAGGGCAGTACCGGGGAGCTGTTTTTT. Encoded protein: CASSLRGGQGSTGELFF. V and J are TRBV11-2 and TRBJ2-2; 9 nucleotides line up with TRBD1. The CDR3 contains 17 residues. Trimming took 2 bases from V and 5 from J; bases not matched to a gene: 9. In germline, CDR1 is SGHAT, CDR2 FQNNGV.

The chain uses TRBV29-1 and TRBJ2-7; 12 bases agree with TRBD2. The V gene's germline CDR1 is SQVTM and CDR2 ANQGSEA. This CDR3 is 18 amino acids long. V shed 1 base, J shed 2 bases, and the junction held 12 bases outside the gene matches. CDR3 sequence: CSVEGWTSGTRITYEQYF. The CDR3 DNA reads TGCAGCGTTGAAGGGTGGACTAGCGGGACAAGAATAACCTACGAGCAGTACTTC.

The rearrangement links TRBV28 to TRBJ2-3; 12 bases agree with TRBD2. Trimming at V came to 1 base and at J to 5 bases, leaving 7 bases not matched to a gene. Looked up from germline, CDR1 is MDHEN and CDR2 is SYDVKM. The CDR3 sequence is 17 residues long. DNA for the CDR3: TGTGCCAGCAGTTTATCCCGACTAGCGGGAGTTCAAGATACGCAGTATTTT. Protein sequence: CASSLSRLAGVQDTQYF.

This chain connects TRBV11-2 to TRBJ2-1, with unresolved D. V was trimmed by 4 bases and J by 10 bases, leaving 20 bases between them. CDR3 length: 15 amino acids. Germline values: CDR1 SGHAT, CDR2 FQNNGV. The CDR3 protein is CASSSPPRGLQEQFF. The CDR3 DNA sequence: TGTGCCAGCAGCTCACCCCCCCGCGGCCTCCAGGAGCAGTTCTTC.

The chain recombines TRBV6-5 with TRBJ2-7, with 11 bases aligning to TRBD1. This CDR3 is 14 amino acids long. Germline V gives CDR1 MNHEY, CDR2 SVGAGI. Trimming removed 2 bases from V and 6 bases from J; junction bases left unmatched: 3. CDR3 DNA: TGTGCCAGCAGTTACGGACAGGGGGCGAGCGAGCAGTACTTC. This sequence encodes CASSYGQGASEQYF.

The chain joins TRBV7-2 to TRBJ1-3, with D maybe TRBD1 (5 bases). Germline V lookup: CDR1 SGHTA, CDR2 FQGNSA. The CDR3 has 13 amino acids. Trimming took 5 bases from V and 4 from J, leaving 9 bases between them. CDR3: CASSADRGNTIYF. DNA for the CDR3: TGTGCCAGCAGCGCAGACAGAGGAAACACCATATATTTT.

In DNA form, the CDR3 reads TGTGCCAGCAGCCAAGATGGGGGGGGGCAGACAGATACGCAGTATTTT. Translation gives CASSQDGGGQTDTQYF. V is TRBV4-2 and J is TRBJ2-3, with a tentative D call TRBD2 (7 bases). V was clipped by 0 bases and J by 3 bases, with 13 bases between them. This CDR3 has 16 residues. Germline CDR1 LGHNA, CDR2 YNFKEQ.

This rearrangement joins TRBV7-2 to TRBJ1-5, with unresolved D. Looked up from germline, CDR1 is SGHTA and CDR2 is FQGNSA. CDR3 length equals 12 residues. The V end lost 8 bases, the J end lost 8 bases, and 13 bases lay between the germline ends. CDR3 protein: CASAPFSEPQHF. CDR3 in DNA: TGTGCCAGCGCACCATTTTCGGAGCCCCAGCATTTT.

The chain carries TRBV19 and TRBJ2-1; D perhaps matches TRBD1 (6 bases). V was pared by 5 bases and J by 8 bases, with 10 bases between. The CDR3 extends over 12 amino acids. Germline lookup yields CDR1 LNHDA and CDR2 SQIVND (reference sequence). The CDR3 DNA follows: TGTGCCAGTAGTGAACAGGGCTATGAGCAGTTCTTC. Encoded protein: CASSEQGYEQFF.

CDR3 protein: CASSPPGQETQYF. CDR3 nucleotide sequence: TGTGCCAGTAGTCCTCCGGGCCAAGAGACCCAGTACTTC. The chain employs TRBV19 and TRBJ2-5; no reliable D call. There are 13 residues in the CDR3. Germline-derived CDR1 and CDR2 are LNHDA and SQIVND (reference sequence). V was trimmed by 5 bases and J by 1 base, leaving 8 bases between them.

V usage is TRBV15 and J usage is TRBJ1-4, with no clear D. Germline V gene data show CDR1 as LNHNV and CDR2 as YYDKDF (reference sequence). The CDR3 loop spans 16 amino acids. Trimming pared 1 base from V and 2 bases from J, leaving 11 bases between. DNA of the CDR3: TGTGCCACCAGCAGAGTTTTGCAGGTTACTAATGAAAAACTGTTTTTT. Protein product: CATSRVLQVTNEKLFF.

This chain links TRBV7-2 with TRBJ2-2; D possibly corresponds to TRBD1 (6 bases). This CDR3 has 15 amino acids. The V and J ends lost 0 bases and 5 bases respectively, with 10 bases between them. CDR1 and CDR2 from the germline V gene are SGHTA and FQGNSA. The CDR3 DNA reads TGTGCCAGCAGCTTAGCGTGGACAGAGACCGGGGAGCTGTTTTTT. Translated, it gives CASSLAWTETGELFF.

The CDR3 DNA is TGTGCCAGCAGCCCCCTTCGGGACAGGGCGGATGGCTACACCTTC. This codes for CASSPLRDRADGYTF. This sequence joins TRBV7-6 and TRBJ1-2; 9 nucleotides match TRBD1. The V and J ends lost 5 bases and 6 bases, in that order; junction bases with no gene match: 10. This CDR3 is 15 amino acids long. Germline V CDR1 and CDR2: SGHVS, FNYEAQ.

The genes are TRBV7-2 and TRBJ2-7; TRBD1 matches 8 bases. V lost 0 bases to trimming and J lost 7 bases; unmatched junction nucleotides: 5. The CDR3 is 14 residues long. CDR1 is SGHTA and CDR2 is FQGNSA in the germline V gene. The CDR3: CASSLAGQGGEQYF. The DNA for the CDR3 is TGTGCCAGCAGCTTAGCAGGACAGGGTGGGGAGCAGTACTTC. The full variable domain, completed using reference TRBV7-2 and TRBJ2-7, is GAGVSQSPSNKVTEKGKDVELRCDPISGHTALYWYRQSLGQGLEFLIYFQGNSAPDKSGLPSDRFSAERTGGSVSTLTIQRTQQEDSAVYLCASSLAGQGGEQYFGPGTRLTVT.

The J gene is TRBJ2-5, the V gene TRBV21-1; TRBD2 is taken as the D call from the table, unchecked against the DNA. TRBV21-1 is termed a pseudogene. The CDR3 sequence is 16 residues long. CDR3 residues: CASSGRATRVQETQYF. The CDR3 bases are TGTGCCAGCAGCGGACGGGCTACTAGGGTCCAAGAGACCCAGTACTTC.

The CDR3 spells CASSLGTRTGGYNEQFF. CDR3 nucleotide sequence: TGTGCCAGCAGCTTAGGAACGAGGACAGGGGGATACAATGAGCAGTTCTTC. The rearrangement uses TRBV11-2 and TRBJ2-1, with 10 bases lining up with TRBD1. J was trimmed by 4 bases and V by 1 base; bases with no gene match: 7. The CDR3 spans 17 residues. The germline V gene encodes CDR1 SGHAT and CDR2 FQNNGV.